The rows below give T cell receptor beta chains drawn from one sample of a study of blood T cells in healthy people across ages. TCRdb re-analysed the 5' RACE reads in MiXCR, keeping a single row per CDR3 protein. The profile shows about 830,000 distinct CDR3 sequences, around 62% of them singletons. Sequenced material: blood. These receptors were taken from a young man in good health. Both conserved end residues are part of each CDR3. D genes are given only for firm matches. The size entry is marked missing in some rows and otherwise reads once, few, many or a size class.

j_call d_call clone_size v_call cdr3_nt cdr3_aa
TRBJ2-1 - - TRBV7-9 TGTGCCAGCAGCCCCTTGGACAGTCTACCCTACAATGAGCAGTTCTTC CASSPLDSLPYNEQFF
TRBJ2-6 - few TRBV9 TGTGCCAGCAGCGTGTTAGGAGGGGTGACAGGGGCCAACGTCCTGACTTTC CASSVLGGVTGANVLTF
TRBJ2-7 - - TRBV20-1 TGCAGTGCTAGAGATCCGAGGGGGGGAGGGGGCTACGAGCAGTACTTC CSARDPRGGGGYEQYF
TRBJ2-7 - few TRBV5-1 TGCGCCAGCACCAATACCGGGACATCCTCCTACGAGCAGTACTTC CASTNTGTSSYEQYF
TRBJ1-2 - - TRBV5-1 TGCGCCAGCGGGGAACAGACCTATGGCTACACCTTC CASGEQTYGYTF
TRBJ1-5 - - TRBV20-1 TGCAGTGCTTTGACAGTTAATCAGCCCCAGCATTTT CSALTVNQPQHF
TRBJ2-1 TRBD2 - TRBV7-9 TGTGCCAGCAGCCTAACTAGCGGCTCCAATGAGCAGTTCTTC CASSLTSGSNEQFF
TRBJ2-1 TRBD2 few TRBV29-1 TGCAGCGTTGAAGACCCTAGCGGGGGGTCCTATAATGAGCAGTTCTTC CSVEDPSGGSYNEQFF
TRBJ2-5 - - TRBV10-3 TGTGCCATCGGGTGGGGGGCGGAGACCCAGTACTTC CAIGWGAETQYF
TRBJ2-3 TRBD2 few TRBV4-2 TGTGCCAGCAGCCAAGAGCGGGAGAATACAGATACGCAGTATTTT CASSQERENTDTQYF
TRBJ2-7 TRBD1 - TRBV9 TGTGCCAGCAGCCCCCAGGGACAGGGGCTTCCCTACGAGCAGTACTTC CASSPQGQGLPYEQYF
TRBJ1-1 - - TRBV12-3/TRBV12-4 TGTGCCAGCAGTTTAAAGGGTGGGCGAGCTTTCTTT CASSLKGGRAFF
TRBJ1-1 - - TRBV28 TGTGCCAGCGGGTCAGGTGAGGGGATTGCTTTCTTT CASGSGEGIAFF
TRBJ1-2 - - TRBV7-9 TGTGCCAGCAGCAGCGAACTGGCTGGCTACACCTTC CASSSELAGYTF
TRBJ2-7 TRBD1 few TRBV9 TGTGCCAGCAGCCCAGGGGCTCAGGGGGTGGCCTACGAGCAGTACTTC CASSPGAQGVAYEQYF
TRBJ2-7 - - TRBV14 TGTGCCAGCAGCCAAACCCGGGCAGGCGAGCAGTACTTC CASSQTRAGEQYF
TRBJ2-7 - - TRBV7-9 TGTGCCAGCGCTTTCGGGCAGACCTACGAGCAGTACTTC CASAFGQTYEQYF
TRBJ2-1 TRBD2 - TRBV7-3 TGTGCCAGCAGCTCAACAATAGCGGGGGGGCCGGGTGAGCAGTTCTTC CASSSTIAGGPGEQFF
TRBJ2-7 TRBD1 few TRBV28 TGTGCCAGCAGTTCCGGGACAGGGGACTCCTACGAGCAGTACTTC CASSSGTGDSYEQYF
TRBJ2-5 - - TRBV5-1 TGCGCCAGCAGCTTGGCCCTACTACGCGGAGAGACCCAGTACTTC CASSLALLRGETQYF
TRBJ1-6 - once TRBV7-9 TGTGCCAGCAGCTTAGGGGCTACCAGGGATTCACTCCTCCACTTT CASSLGATRDSLLHF
TRBJ2-5 - few TRBV12-3/TRBV12-4 TGTGCCAGCAGCTCCCCGGCGGGTCAGATCCAAGAGACCCAGTACTTC CASSSPAGQIQETQYF
TRBJ2-7 - - TRBV27 TGTGCCAGCAGTTCTGCCAGGACCTACGAGCAGTACTTC CASSSARTYEQYF
TRBJ1-6 - - TRBV9 TGTGCCAGCAGCGTAGCTGGGTTGGGTTCACCCCTCCACTTT CASSVAGLGSPLHF
TRBJ2-7 - - TRBV9 TGTGCCAGCAGCGTAGAGGGTACCCCTAGCTACGAGCAGTACTTC CASSVEGTPSYEQYF
TRBJ2-7 TRBD1 - TRBV7-9 TGTGCCAGCAGCGTGGGACAGCCCTACGAGCAGTACTTC CASSVGQPYEQYF
TRBJ2-5 TRBD2 - TRBV5-8 TGTGCCAGCAGCTTGAGTGGTAGCGGGGGGGCCTGGGAGACCCAGTACTTC CASSLSGSGGAWETQYF
TRBJ2-5 - - TRBV6-2/TRBV6-3 TGTGCCAGCACCGCGGTAGAGGCTCAAGAGACCCAGTACTTC CASTAVEAQETQYF